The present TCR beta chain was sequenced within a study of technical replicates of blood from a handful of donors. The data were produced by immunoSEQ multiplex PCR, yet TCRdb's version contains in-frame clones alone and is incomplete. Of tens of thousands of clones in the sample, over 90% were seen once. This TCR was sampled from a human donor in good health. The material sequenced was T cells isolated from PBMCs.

This CDR3 is CASSLDRFSGANVLTF. The CDR3 nucleotides are TGTGCCAGTAGTCTGGACAGATTCTCTGGGGCCAACGTCCTGACTTTC. The chain has TRBV19 and TRBJ2-6; a weak D match, TRBD1 (6 bases). The germline gives CDR1 LNHDA, CDR2 SQIVND (reference sequence). The V end was cut by 5 bases, the J end by 0 bases, with 11 bases between. This CDR3 region has 16 residues.